A single sample gave rise to the 16 T cell receptor beta chains below, sequenced in a study of cytomegalovirus exposure and HLA in healthy donors. Researchers ran the PCR with 60 Vbeta and 13 Jbeta primers. The assay was immunoSEQ multiplex PCR, and TCRdb's table has in-frame clones only and misses some. The table has about 63,000 clones, approximately 70% seen once; the top ten hold 5.4%. The specimen was PBMCs. The receptors derive from a man between 50 and 59 years old in good health and CMV-seronegative.

The V gene is TRBV10-3, the J gene TRBJ2-7; D gene ambiguous. Germline loops: CDR1 ENHRY, CDR2 SYGVKD. The CDR3 is made up of 12 amino acids. The V and J ends lost 8 bases and 2 bases respectively, with 10 bases between them. CDR3 sequence reads: CAILTETYEQYF. The CDR3 DNA follows: TGTGCCATCTTAACAGAGACCTACGAGCAGTACTTC.

The CDR3 loop reads CASSKPGQGSYGYTF. DNA of the CDR3: TGCGCCAGCAGCAAACCGGGACAGGGTAGCTATGGCTACACCTTC. V usage is TRBV4-1 and J usage is TRBJ1-2, with 9 bases identical to TRBD1. The CDR3 runs to 15 residues. With V trimmed by 5 bases and J by 4 bases, 8 bases remained unmatched. Germline V gives CDR1 MGHRA, CDR2 YSYEKL.

This chain's CDR3 is CAISDVASGTYEQYF. The CDR3 DNA reads TGTGCCATCAGTGATGTGGCTAGCGGAACCTACGAGCAGTACTTC. The chain carries TRBV10-3 and TRBJ2-7, with 7 nucleotides matching TRBD2. After removal of 3 bases from V and 2 bases from J, the junction contained 7 bases not matched to a gene. The CDR3 spans 15 residues. CDR1 and CDR2 (germline): ENHRY, SYGVKD.

The gene calls are TRBV10-3 and TRBJ1-2; D gene unclear. Germline CDR1 and CDR2: ENHRY and SYGVKD. V shed 2 bases and J shed 1 base, with 14 bases lying between them. The CDR3 is made up of 16 amino acids. CDR3 sequence reads: CAISEVTRAYNYGYTF. CDR3 in DNA: TGTGCCATCAGTGAGGTTACGAGGGCTTATAACTATGGCTACACCTTC.

This clone was found a few times. V is TRBV27 and J is TRBJ2-3; no clear D gene. Germline CDR1 MNHEY, CDR2 SMNVEV (reference sequence). V was clipped by 3 bases and J by 0 bases, with 13 bases between them. This CDR3 has 16 amino acids. CDR3 sequence: CASSLMAAPSTDTQYF. The CDR3 region has the DNA TGTGCCAGCAGTTTGATGGCAGCGCCTAGCACAGATACGCAGTATTTT.

This chain uses TRBV7-2 with TRBJ1-2; D is ambiguous. The CDR3 is 14 amino acids. V shed 1 base and J shed 7 bases, with 13 bases lying between them. Germline V gene lookup returns CDR1 SGHTA and CDR2 FQGNSA. As DNA, the CDR3 is TGTGCCAGCAGCTTAGTCCCCGGAGGATCTGGCTACACCTTC. Amino acid sequence: CASSLVPGGSGYTF.

The chain has TRBV2 and TRBJ2-7, with unresolved D. Germline V gene lookup returns CDR1 SNHLY and CDR2 FYNNEI. This CDR3 contains 11 residues. V lost 3 bases and J lost 4, with 4 bases in between. CDR3 region: CASSDRYEQYF. DNA of the CDR3: TGTGCCAGCAGTGATCGGTACGAGCAGTACTTC.

The chain has TRBV29-1 and TRBJ2-7; perhaps TRBD1 as D (6 bases). The CDR3 contains 14 residues. The V and J ends lost 6 bases and 0 bases respectively, with 15 bases between them. CDR1 and CDR2 from the germline V gene are SQVTM and ANQGSEA. CDR3 in DNA: TGCAGCGTCGTTACAAGACAGGCCTCCTACGAGCAGTACTTC. It specifies CSVVTRQASYEQYF.

In nucleotides, the CDR3 is TGTGCCAGCAGCTTAGGTCAGGGGGCAGAGAAAAACATTCAGTACTTC. Residues: CASSLGQGAEKNIQYF. The V gene is TRBV7-9, the J gene TRBJ2-4, with 8 bases identical to TRBD1. V trimming: 1 base; J trimming: 4 bases; junction bases outside the gene matches: 6. Germline values: CDR1 SEHNR, CDR2 FQNEAQ (reference sequence). The CDR3 is 16 residues long. Full variable domain (missing parts from reference TRBV7-9 and TRBJ2-4): DTGVSQNPRHKITKRGQNVTFRCDPISEHNRLYWYRQTLGQGPEFLTYFQNEAQLEKSRLLSDRFSAERPKGSFSTLEIQRTEQGDSAMYLCASSLGQGAEKNIQYFGAGTRLSVL.

Details on this clone: With only one base between it and a far larger clone, this is likely a read error. The chain combines TRBV5-1 with TRBJ1-2; tentative D call: TRBD1 (5 bases). The length of the CDR3 is 14 residues. CDR1 and CDR2 (germline): SGHRS, YFSETQ. Trimming took 2 bases from V and 4 from J, leaving 12 bases between them. CDR3 loop: CASSLRVGGYGYTF. In DNA, the CDR3 is TGCGCCAGCAGCTTACGAGTCGGGGGCTATGGCTACACCTTC. The variable domain in full, with the rest retrieved from reference TRBV5-1 and TRBJ1-2, is KAGVTQTPRYLIKTRGQQVTLSCSPISGHRSVSWYQQTPGQGLQFLFEYFSETQRNKGNFPGRFSGRQFSNSRSEMNVSTLELGDSALYLCASSLRVGGYGYTFGSGTRLTVV.

This clone has just a few counts. This rearrangement joins TRBV9 to TRBJ1-1; D unresolved. This CDR3 has 15 residues. Germline V gene sequence: CDR1 SGDLS, CDR2 YYNGEE. Between the trimmed V and J ends, which lost 3 bases and 0 bases, there was a span of 12 bases. The DNA for the CDR3 is TGTGCCAGCAGCGCCCTCCTCGAGATGAACACTGAAGCTTTCTTT. Protein: CASSALLEMNTEAFF.

The V and J genes are TRBV9 and TRBJ2-5, with TRBD2 identical over 11 bases. This CDR3 is built from 15 residues. The V gene's germline CDR1 is SGDLS and CDR2 YYNGEE. The J segment lost 4 bases and the V segment lost 0 bases, leaving 2 bases of the junction unmatched. CDR3 sequence (DNA): TGTGCCAGCAGCGTAGGACTAGCGGGGCGAGAGACCCAGTACTTC. Its protein product is CASSVGLAGRETQYF.

The chain carries TRBV10-3 and TRBJ2-1; 10 bases are shared with TRBD2. Germline CDR1 is ENHRY and CDR2 is SYGVKD. With 5 bases clipped from V and 3 bases from J, the junction kept 7 bases outside the gene matches. This CDR3 has 16 residues. CDR3 DNA sequence: TGTGCCATCAGTACCTCCTCTAGCGGGGGCTACAATGAGCAGTTCTTC. This codes for CAISTSSSGGYNEQFF.

The chain's CDR3 is CASSVVAGGTEAFF. DNA of the CDR3: TGTGCCAGCAGTGTTGTCGCCGGCGGCACTGAAGCTTTCTTT. The rearrangement links TRBV2 to TRBJ1-1; D is unclear. The V and J ends lost 4 bases and 4 bases respectively, with 13 bases between them. CDR1 is SNHLY and CDR2 is FYNNEI in the germline V gene. The CDR3 contains 14 residues.

This chain uses TRBV19 with TRBJ1-2; no firm D call. V dropped 2 bases and J dropped 4 bases, with 14 bases sitting between them. CDR3 size: 15 residues. Germline lookup yields CDR1 LNHDA and CDR2 SQIVND (reference sequence). CDR3 in DNA: TGTGCCAGTAGTATAACAAAGCCGGGTGTCTATGGCTACACCTTC. Amino acid sequence: CASSITKPGVYGYTF.

Relative to its sample, this clone is medium-sized. The chain links TRBV14 to TRBJ1-4, with D hard to call. The CDR3 is made up of 14 amino acids. Between the trimmed V and J ends, which lost 0 bases and 8 bases, there was a span of 10 bases. Germline CDR1 and CDR2: SGHDN and FVKESK. CDR3 sequence (DNA): TGTGCCAGCAGCCAAGACCAAGGGAGCGAAAAACTGTTTTTT. Translated: CASSQDQGSEKLFF.